A selection of T cell receptor beta chains follows, all from one sample in a study of CD8 T cells in ankylosing spondylitis. One entry per CDR3 protein, called by TCRdb with MiXCR from the 5' RACE reads. The sample lists 100,000 to 150,000 distinct CDR3 sequences; 11% were seen once. Sequencing used blood, either unsorted or a sorted T cell fraction (not recorded which). Every receptor here comes from a female donor with ankylosing spondylitis or in good health (not recorded which). Each CDR3 is given with its conserved first and last residue. A D gene is named only where the DNA matches it firmly. Clone size appears in some rows only: once, few, many, or a class for an expanded clone.

j_gene | v_gene | d_gene | abundance | CDR3aa | CDR3nt
TRBJ2-5 | TRBV29-1 | NA | many | CSVDEAWETQYF | TGCAGCGTTGATGAAGCGTGGGAGACCCAGTACTTC
TRBJ2-3 | TRBV6-2/TRBV6-3 | NA | few | CASSPTSDTQYF | TGTGCCAGCAGCCCTACATCAGATACGCAGTATTTT
TRBJ2-3 | TRBV29-1 | TRBD1 | NA | CSVEGQGIIGGRADTQYF | TGCAGCGTGGAGGGACAGGGAATAATCGGAGGGAGGGCTGATACGCAGTATTTT
TRBJ2-2 | TRBV28 | TRBD2 | many | CASSWSGGLTGELFF | TGTGCCAGCAGTTGGAGCGGGGGGTTGACCGGGGAGCTGTTTTTT
TRBJ2-3 | TRBV10-2 | TRBD1 | many | CASSGQGTDTQYF | TGCGCCAGCAGCGGACAGGGAACAGATACGCAGTATTTT
TRBJ1-1 | TRBV7-2 | TRBD1 | many | CASSRPRGEGEAFF | TGTGCCAGCAGCCGTCCCAGGGGGGAGGGTGAAGCTTTCTTT
TRBJ2-2 | TRBV12-3/TRBV12-4 | TRBD1 | many | CASTSPRTGNTGELFF | TGTGCCAGCACCTCTCCCCGGACAGGGAACACCGGGGAGCTGTTTTTT
TRBJ1-6 | TRBV7-2 | NA | many | CASSYSGGNSPLHF | TGTGCCAGCAGTTATTCCGGGGGTAATTCACCCCTCCACTTT
TRBJ2-2 | TRBV20-1 | NA | many | CSIRDSNTGELFF | TGCAGTATCCGGGATTCTAACACCGGGGAGCTGTTTTTT
TRBJ1-6 | TRBV5-1 | NA | few | CASSLELNSPLHF | TGCGCCAGCAGCTTGGAGCTAAATTCACCCCTCCACTTT
TRBJ1-5 | TRBV5-1 | TRBD1 | many | CASRPGTEYQPQHF | TGCGCCAGCAGACCCGGGACAGAGTATCAGCCCCAGCATTTT
TRBJ2-1 | TRBV7-6 | NA | many | CASSHLWARNYNEQFF | TGTGCCAGCAGCCACCTCTGGGCGAGGAACTACAATGAGCAGTTCTTC
TRBJ2-1 | TRBV24-1 | NA | many | CATSSPGGAYNEQFF | TGTGCCACTTCCTCCCCTGGGGGAGCCTACAATGAGCAGTTCTTC
TRBJ2-7 | TRBV11-2 | NA | NA | CASSLSPGDYEQYF | TGTGCCAGCAGCCTCTCTCCGGGGGACTACGAGCAGTACTTC
TRBJ2-7 | TRBV20-1 | TRBD2 | many | CSARGGTSGVYEQYF | TGCAGTGCTAGAGGGGGGACTAGCGGGGTCTACGAGCAGTACTTC
TRBJ1-1 | TRBV20-1 | NA | many | CSAREQGYTEAFF | TGCAGTGCTAGAGAGCAGGGCTACACTGAAGCTTTCTTT
TRBJ1-2 | TRBV20-1 | TRBD1 | many | CSAPPMDRDYGYTF | TGCAGTGCCCCTCCTATGGACAGGGACTATGGCTACACCTTC
TRBJ1-2 | TRBV29-1 | TRBD1 | NA | CSGQTGGVYGDTF | TGCAGCGGACAGACAGGGGGCGTCTATGGCGACACCTTC
TRBJ2-3 | TRBV7-2 | NA | many | CASSLFGRNTDTQYF | TGTGCCAGCAGCTTATTCGGTCGGAACACAGATACGCAGTATTTT
TRBJ2-7 | TRBV12-3/TRBV12-4 | TRBD2 | few | CANTTSYYEQYF | TGTGCCAACACGACTAGCTACTACGAGCAGTACTTC
TRBJ1-5 | TRBV20-1 | NA | NA | CSASGLYSNQPQHF | TGCAGTGCTAGCGGTCTATATAGCAATCAGCCCCAGCATTTT
TRBJ1-6 | TRBV5-1 | TRBD1 | NA | CASSLDGQGAYNSPLHF | TGCGCCAGCAGCTTGGACGGACAGGGAGCCTATAATTCACCCCTCCACTTT
TRBJ2-7 | TRBV20-1 | NA | many | CSADLGANYEQYF | TGCAGTGCTGATTTGGGGGCCAACTACGAGCAGTACTTC
TRBJ2-1 | TRBV19 | TRBD1 | many | CASSTGQVSYNEQFF | TGTGCCAGTAGTACGGGACAGGTCTCCTACAATGAGCAGTTCTTC
TRBJ2-7 | TRBV28 | NA | many | CASSLLYEQYF | TGTGCCAGCAGTTTGTTGTACGAGCAGTACTTC
TRBJ1-1 | TRBV30 | NA | many | CAWKGGTRTEAFF | TGTGCCTGGAAGGGGGGAACGAGGACTGAAGCTTTCTTT
TRBJ2-2 | TRBV3-1 | NA | NA | CAFSPRLMDTLNTGELFF | TGTGCCTTCAGTCCTCGCCTCATGGACACTCTGAACACCGGGGAGCTGTTTTTT
TRBJ1-2 | TRBV12-3/TRBV12-4 | NA | once | CASSSLEGGGYTF | TGTGCCAGCAGTTCCCTGGAGGGGGGCGGCTACACCTTC
TRBJ2-7 | TRBV5-1 | TRBD1 | many | CASSNTGTGSYEQYF | TGCGCCAGCAGCAACACCGGGACAGGATCCTACGAGCAGTACTTC
TRBJ1-3 | TRBV5-1 | NA | many | CASSLDGNTIYF | TGCGCCAGCAGCTTGGATGGAAACACCATATATTTT
TRBJ1-1 | TRBV5-1 | NA | many | CASNNFLGTEAFF | TGCGCCAGCAATAACTTCTTGGGCACTGAAGCTTTCTTT
TRBJ2-1 | TRBV28 | TRBD1 | few | CASRSGQDNEQFF | TGTGCCAGCAGGTCGGGACAGGACAATGAGCAGTTCTTC
TRBJ2-3 | TRBV7-2 | NA | few | CASSLQLTQYF | TGTGCCAGCAGCCTCCAACTTACGCAGTATTTT
TRBJ1-5 | TRBV15 | TRBD1 | many | CATSRGYRGYSNQPQHF | TGTGCCACCAGCAGGGGTTACAGGGGTTATAGCAATCAGCCCCAGCATTTT
TRBJ2-2 | TRBV27 | NA | many | CASSGIVNTGELFF | TGTGCCAGCAGTGGGATAGTGAACACCGGGGAGCTGTTTTTT
TRBJ2-1 | TRBV12-3/TRBV12-4 | NA | many | CASSFSRLNPFSNEQFF | TGTGCCAGCAGTTTTTCGCGACTGAACCCCTTCTCCAATGAGCAGTTCTTC
TRBJ2-3 | TRBV5-1 | NA | many | CASTPQGPFTDTQYF | TGCGCCAGCACCCCTCAGGGACCCTTCACAGATACGCAGTATTTT
TRBJ1-6 | TRBV5-1 | NA | many | CASSLDRDGSPLHF | TGCGCCAGCAGCTTGGACAGGGATGGTTCACCCCTCCACTTT
TRBJ2-1 | TRBV10-3 | NA | many | CAIGSSRDNYNEQFF | TGTGCCATAGGGTCCTCACGGGATAACTACAATGAGCAGTTCTTC
TRBJ2-3 | TRBV10-3 | NA | many | CAISDFSGADTQYF | TGTGCCATCAGTGATTTTTCAGGGGCAGATACGCAGTATTTT
TRBJ2-4 | TRBV28 | NA | many | CASRDAVAKNIQYF | TGTGCCAGCAGGGACGCTGTAGCCAAAAACATTCAGTACTTC